This T cell receptor beta chain was observed in a study of blood T cell repertoires in COVID-19. About the study: Acute and convalescent COVID-19 specimens originated in the United States, Italy and Spain. Sources were T cells, B-cell-depleted T cells, or PBMCs; the material itself was cDNA or gDNA.

J was trimmed by 4 bases and V by 1 base; bases with no gene match: 3. This CDR3 has 15 residues. The germline gives CDR1 MNHNS, CDR2 SASEGT. Original data processing: Reference gene primers were amplified, and this amplification served to estimate nucleated cell counts. This table comes from immunoSEQ multiplex PCR, and its TCRdb copy is limited to in-frame clones, with some not included. V and J calls and clone size are given by that table; D and trimming were obtained from the DNA. The sample carries 65,000 to 100,000 clones, just over 85% recorded once. This clone was picked up a small number of times.

The gene calls are TRBV6-1 and TRBJ2-2; 7 nucleotides align to TRBD1. The clonotype was recovered from an elderly woman with acute or convalescent COVID-19. Sample: peripheral blood. CDR3 sequence reads: CASSEVDRVTGELFF. In DNA form, the CDR3 reads TGTGCCAGCAGTGAAGTCGACAGGGTCACCGGGGAGCTGTTTTTT.